This is a list of T cell receptor beta chains from one sample in a study of post-analysis software for immune sequencing data. TCRdb re-called the PCR reads with MiXCR, one entry per CDR3 protein. The sample contains hundreds of thousands of distinct CDR3 sequences, approximately 53% of which appear only once. The sequencing sample was made of blood. These receptors all stem from a girl aged 5 to 17 with multiple sclerosis. Each CDR3 is given with its conserved first and last residue. The D gene is left open where the match is weak. Clone size is shown for a subset of rows, as once, few, many or a class of expanded clone.

cdr3_nt: TGCAGTGCTAGCCCCCTACGAGGTGCCCAAGAGACCCAGTACTTC
cdr3_aa: CSASPLRGAQETQYF
clone_size: few
v_call: TRBV20-1
cdr3_length: 15
d_call: NA
j_call: TRBJ2-5

cdr3_nt: TGTGCCAGCAGCCCTCTCGGAGTGGCGCGCCAAGAGACCCAGTACTTC
cdr3_aa: CASSPLGVARQETQYF
clone_size: NA
v_call: TRBV14
cdr3_length: 16
d_call: NA
j_call: TRBJ2-5

cdr3_nt: TGTGCCAGCAAACGGGGGAGGAACGACTACGAGCAGTACTTC
cdr3_aa: CASKRGRNDYEQYF
clone_size: few
v_call: TRBV7-8
cdr3_length: 14
d_call: NA
j_call: TRBJ2-7

cdr3_nt: TGTGCCACCATGACAGGGAGCAAACTGTCCTACGAGCAGTACTTC
cdr3_aa: CATMTGSKLSYEQYF
clone_size: NA
v_call: TRBV10-3
cdr3_length: 15
d_call: TRBD1
j_call: TRBJ2-7

cdr3_nt: TGCAGTGCTAGATGGTCCCGGACGACTGAAGCTTTCTTT
cdr3_aa: CSARWSRTTEAFF
clone_size: few
v_call: TRBV20-1
cdr3_length: 13
d_call: NA
j_call: TRBJ1-1

cdr3_nt: TGTGCCAGCAGTGATGACAGGAGCCTCCGGGGCACTGAAGCTTTCTTT
cdr3_aa: CASSDDRSLRGTEAFF
clone_size: NA
v_call: TRBV25-1
cdr3_length: 16
d_call: NA
j_call: TRBJ1-1

cdr3_nt: TGCAGCGTTGGTCGGTTACTTACTAACTATGGCTACACCTTC
cdr3_aa: CSVGRLLTNYGYTF
clone_size: few
v_call: TRBV29-1
cdr3_length: 14
d_call: NA
j_call: TRBJ1-2

cdr3_nt: TGTGCCACCAGCAGAGACCCGACAGGGATCACAGATACGCAGTATTTT
cdr3_aa: CATSRDPTGITDTQYF
clone_size: few
v_call: TRBV15
cdr3_length: 16
d_call: TRBD1
j_call: TRBJ2-3

cdr3_nt: TGCAGTGCTAGGCCCGGGACTTGGGCCTACGAGCAGTACTTC
cdr3_aa: CSARPGTWAYEQYF
clone_size: NA
v_call: TRBV20-1
cdr3_length: 14
d_call: NA
j_call: TRBJ2-7

cdr3_nt: TGTGCCAGCAGCCACAGACAGTTGGTACCCCGGTGGTATAGCAATCAGCCCCAGCATTTT
cdr3_aa: CASSHRQLVPRWYSNQPQHF
clone_size: NA
v_call: TRBV9
cdr3_length: 20
d_call: NA
j_call: TRBJ1-5

cdr3_nt: TGTGCCAGCAGACTTAGAGGAACCAATCAGCCCCAGCATTTT
cdr3_aa: CASRLRGTNQPQHF
clone_size: NA
v_call: TRBV27
cdr3_length: 14
d_call: NA
j_call: TRBJ1-5

cdr3_nt: TGTGCCAGCTCACCAAGTCCGGGGGGGGCCAACGTCCTGACTTTC
cdr3_aa: CASSPSPGGANVLTF
clone_size: NA
v_call: TRBV18
cdr3_length: 15
d_call: NA
j_call: TRBJ2-6

cdr3_nt: TGTGCCAGCAGCCATTTTAGCGGGGGGGTTTACAATGAGCAGTTCTTC
cdr3_aa: CASSHFSGGVYNEQFF
clone_size: NA
v_call: TRBV14
cdr3_length: 16
d_call: TRBD2
j_call: TRBJ2-1

cdr3_nt: TGCAGTCTTGCAGGGTATGACGGGGGGGCCGCAGCCTACAATGAGCAGTTCTTC
cdr3_aa: CSLAGYDGGAAAYNEQFF
clone_size: few
v_call: TRBV29-1
cdr3_length: 18
d_call: TRBD2
j_call: TRBJ2-1

cdr3_nt: TGCAGTGCTCCCACCGGCTCTGGCAATTCACCCCTCCACTTT
cdr3_aa: CSAPTGSGNSPLHF
clone_size: NA
v_call: TRBV20-1
cdr3_length: 14
d_call: NA
j_call: TRBJ1-6

cdr3_nt: TGCGCCAGCAGCCAAGTAACACTCGCGTCTAGCACAGATACGCAGTATTTT
cdr3_aa: CASSQVTLASSTDTQYF
clone_size: NA
v_call: TRBV4-1
cdr3_length: 17
d_call: NA
j_call: TRBJ2-3

cdr3_nt: TGTGCCAGCGGGGGTTCTAGCGGGAGGGCCGGGGAGCTGTTTTTT
cdr3_aa: CASGGSSGRAGELFF
clone_size: few
v_call: TRBV12-3/TRBV12-4
cdr3_length: 15
d_call: TRBD2
j_call: TRBJ2-2

cdr3_nt: TGTGCCAGCAGCGTCGCTAGCGGGAGTCCTTGGGGAGAGACCCAGTACTTC
cdr3_aa: CASSVASGSPWGETQYF
clone_size: few
v_call: TRBV9
cdr3_length: 17
d_call: TRBD2
j_call: TRBJ2-5

cdr3_nt: TGTGCCAGCAGCCTGAGACTAGCGGGGAGGCCCAATGAGCAGTTCTTC
cdr3_aa: CASSLRLAGRPNEQFF
clone_size: NA
v_call: TRBV5-5
cdr3_length: 16
d_call: TRBD2
j_call: TRBJ2-1

cdr3_nt: TGCGCCAGCAGCTTAGCGGGACTAGCGGGGGCCCCTGTCGATACGCAGTATTTT
cdr3_aa: CASSLAGLAGAPVDTQYF
clone_size: NA
v_call: TRBV5-1
cdr3_length: 18
d_call: TRBD2
j_call: TRBJ2-3

cdr3_nt: TGTGCCAGCCGAATTTATTGGGGGGCGGATGAAAAACTGTTTTTT
cdr3_aa: CASRIYWGADEKLFF
clone_size: once
v_call: TRBV27
cdr3_length: 15
d_call: NA
j_call: TRBJ1-4

cdr3_nt: TGTGCCAGCACGACGGGGACTAGCGGCCGCAATGAGCAGTTCTTC
cdr3_aa: CASTTGTSGRNEQFF
clone_size: NA
v_call: TRBV27
cdr3_length: 15
d_call: TRBD2
j_call: TRBJ2-1

cdr3_nt: TGTGCCAGCAGACGCCGGACAGGGGGTTGGTACAATGAGCAGTTCTTC
cdr3_aa: CASRRRTGGWYNEQFF
clone_size: NA
v_call: TRBV12-3/TRBV12-4
cdr3_length: 16
d_call: TRBD1
j_call: TRBJ2-1

cdr3_nt: TGTGCCAGCAGCTTAAGGGGGCCGACAGGGTTCTGGAATTCACCCCTCCACTTT
cdr3_aa: CASSLRGPTGFWNSPLHF
clone_size: NA
v_call: TRBV7-2
cdr3_length: 18
d_call: TRBD1
j_call: TRBJ1-6

cdr3_nt: TGTGCCAGCAGTCCCCAAGGCTCCGAGCAGTACTTC
cdr3_aa: CASSPQGSEQYF
clone_size: many
v_call: TRBV6-6
cdr3_length: 12
d_call: NA
j_call: TRBJ2-7

cdr3_nt: TGTGCCAGCAGTGGTCCGGGACGGCCGAACACTGAAGCTTTCTTT
cdr3_aa: CASSGPGRPNTEAFF
clone_size: NA
v_call: TRBV25-1
cdr3_length: 15
d_call: NA
j_call: TRBJ1-1

cdr3_nt: TGCAGTGCAACACTAGCGAGGGAGACCCAGTACTTC
cdr3_aa: CSATLARETQYF
clone_size: NA
v_call: TRBV20-1
cdr3_length: 12
d_call: TRBD2
j_call: TRBJ2-5

cdr3_nt: TGCGCCAGCAGCTTGGATCGCGAGAAGGGCGGGGAGCTGTTTTTT
cdr3_aa: CASSLDREKGGELFF
clone_size: few
v_call: TRBV5-1
cdr3_length: 15
d_call: NA
j_call: TRBJ2-2

cdr3_nt: TGCAGCGTTGATCCGGGAGTAACAGATACGCAGTATTTT
cdr3_aa: CSVDPGVTDTQYF
clone_size: NA
v_call: TRBV29-1
cdr3_length: 13
d_call: NA
j_call: TRBJ2-3

cdr3_nt: TGTGCCAGCAGTGACAGCTACCTCGGGAATGAGCAGTTCTTC
cdr3_aa: CASSDSYLGNEQFF
clone_size: NA
v_call: TRBV2
cdr3_length: 14
d_call: NA
j_call: TRBJ2-1

cdr3_nt: TGCAGCGTTGAGGGGGGGGACCCTGAAGCTTTCTTT
cdr3_aa: CSVEGGDPEAFF
clone_size: NA
v_call: TRBV29-1
cdr3_length: 12
d_call: NA
j_call: TRBJ1-1

cdr3_nt: TGTGCCAGCAGCACAATAGGGGACAGGGCGGGTCATGGCTACACCTTC
cdr3_aa: CASSTIGDRAGHGYTF
clone_size: NA
v_call: TRBV12-3/TRBV12-4
cdr3_length: 16
d_call: TRBD1
j_call: TRBJ1-2

cdr3_nt: TGTGCCAGCAGCCAAATGGGACGAAGGAATGAGCAGTTCTTC
cdr3_aa: CASSQMGRRNEQFF
clone_size: NA
v_call: TRBV3-1
cdr3_length: 14
d_call: NA
j_call: TRBJ2-1

cdr3_nt: TGCGCCAGCAGCACAGGGGTTAGAGACATTCAGTACTTC
cdr3_aa: CASSTGVRDIQYF
clone_size: NA
v_call: TRBV5-1
cdr3_length: 13
d_call: TRBD1
j_call: TRBJ2-4

cdr3_nt: TGTGCCAGCAGCGCGCTCATGGAAGAGACCCAGTACTTC
cdr3_aa: CASSALMEETQYF
clone_size: NA
v_call: TRBV3-1
cdr3_length: 13
d_call: NA
j_call: TRBJ2-5

cdr3_nt: TGTGCCAGCAGTTTAAGGGCCGGGACTAGCGTTCACAATGAGCAGTTCTTC
cdr3_aa: CASSLRAGTSVHNEQFF
clone_size: few
v_call: TRBV27
cdr3_length: 17
d_call: TRBD2
j_call: TRBJ2-1

cdr3_nt: TGTGCCAGCAGCCATCCGGGACAGCACAATGAGCAGTTCTTC
cdr3_aa: CASSHPGQHNEQFF
clone_size: NA
v_call: TRBV6-4
cdr3_length: 14
d_call: TRBD1
j_call: TRBJ2-1

cdr3_nt: TGTGCCAGCAGCCCCAGCGGGACAGTGAGTGAAGCTTTCTTT
cdr3_aa: CASSPSGTVSEAFF
clone_size: NA
v_call: TRBV12-3/TRBV12-4
cdr3_length: 14
d_call: TRBD1
j_call: TRBJ1-1

cdr3_nt: TGTGCCAGCAGCCCTGCTCTCGGACAGAGCTCCTACGAGCAGTACTTC
cdr3_aa: CASSPALGQSSYEQYF
clone_size: NA
v_call: TRBV3-1
cdr3_length: 16
d_call: NA
j_call: TRBJ2-7

cdr3_nt: TGCAGTGCTACGGGACTAGCGGGAGCATATAGGGAGACCCAGTACTTC
cdr3_aa: CSATGLAGAYRETQYF
clone_size: few
v_call: TRBV20-1
cdr3_length: 16
d_call: TRBD2
j_call: TRBJ2-5

cdr3_nt: TGTGCCAGCAGTTTAAGAGGACAGGACGTCGATGGCTACACCTTC
cdr3_aa: CASSLRGQDVDGYTF
clone_size: NA
v_call: TRBV12-3/TRBV12-4
cdr3_length: 15
d_call: TRBD1
j_call: TRBJ1-2

cdr3_nt: TGCGCCAGCAGCATGGGACTAGCGGGAGGGGAGGCCAACGTCCTGACTTTC
cdr3_aa: CASSMGLAGGEANVLTF
clone_size: NA
v_call: TRBV5-1
cdr3_length: 17
d_call: TRBD2
j_call: TRBJ2-6

cdr3_nt: TGTGCCAGCACTAGCGTCAGATCCTACGAGCAGTACTTC
cdr3_aa: CASTSVRSYEQYF
clone_size: few
v_call: TRBV6-5
cdr3_length: 13
d_call: NA
j_call: TRBJ2-7

cdr3_nt: TGTGCCATCAGTGATCGGGATACCGTCTACGAGCAGTACTTC
cdr3_aa: CAISDRDTVYEQYF
clone_size: few
v_call: TRBV10-3
cdr3_length: 14
d_call: NA
j_call: TRBJ2-7

cdr3_nt: TGTGCCAGCAGCAAAGATGGCAGGGGAGCTTACGGGCAGTACTTC
cdr3_aa: CASSKDGRGAYGQYF
clone_size: few
v_call: TRBV21-1
cdr3_length: 15
d_call: NA
j_call: TRBJ2-5

cdr3_nt: TGTGCCAGCAGCCTCAACGCTGCGACAGATTATGGCTACACCTTC
cdr3_aa: CASSLNAATDYGYTF
clone_size: once
v_call: TRBV7-9
cdr3_length: 15
d_call: NA
j_call: TRBJ1-2

cdr3_nt: TGTGCCAGCAGTTACGTTGAGGGAGGCGAGCAGTTCTTC
cdr3_aa: CASSYVEGGEQFF
clone_size: NA
v_call: TRBV6-6
cdr3_length: 13
d_call: NA
j_call: TRBJ2-1

cdr3_nt: TGTGCCAGCAGCCTCACACCCCAGACAGAAGCTTTCTTT
cdr3_aa: CASSLTPQTEAFF
clone_size: NA
v_call: TRBV7-9
cdr3_length: 13
d_call: NA
j_call: TRBJ1-1

cdr3_nt: TGCAGTGCCAGACCAGGGGCCTACAATGAGCAGTTCTTC
cdr3_aa: CSARPGAYNEQFF
clone_size: few
v_call: TRBV20-1
cdr3_length: 13
d_call: NA
j_call: TRBJ2-1

cdr3_nt: TGTGCCAGCAGCTCGGGTCAATCGAACTACAATGAGCAGTTCTTC
cdr3_aa: CASSSGQSNYNEQFF
clone_size: few
v_call: TRBV12-3/TRBV12-4
cdr3_length: 15
d_call: NA
j_call: TRBJ2-1

cdr3_nt: TGTGCCAGCAGCTTAACACTAGCGGGGGGGCCAGATACGCAGTATTTT
cdr3_aa: CASSLTLAGGPDTQYF
clone_size: NA
v_call: TRBV7-2
cdr3_length: 16
d_call: TRBD2
j_call: TRBJ2-3

cdr3_nt: TGCAGTGCTAGAGTGGCAGGGAATAGGGAGACCCAGTACTTC
cdr3_aa: CSARVAGNRETQYF
clone_size: NA
v_call: TRBV20-1
cdr3_length: 14
d_call: NA
j_call: TRBJ2-5

cdr3_nt: TGTGCCACAACGCGGGGGGGAGTTGACTATGGCTACACCTTC
cdr3_aa: CATTRGGVDYGYTF
clone_size: NA
v_call: TRBV7-9
cdr3_length: 14
d_call: NA
j_call: TRBJ1-2

cdr3_nt: TGTGCCAGCAGCCAAGATTTGAGACTCAGCACAGATACGCAGTATTTT
cdr3_aa: CASSQDLRLSTDTQYF
clone_size: NA
v_call: TRBV3-1
cdr3_length: 16
d_call: NA
j_call: TRBJ2-3

cdr3_nt: TGCAGCGTCCCGACGGGCAGAGAAACAAACTATGGCTACACCTTC
cdr3_aa: CSVPTGRETNYGYTF
clone_size: few
v_call: TRBV29-1
cdr3_length: 15
d_call: NA
j_call: TRBJ1-2